The 26 T cell receptor beta chains presented below share a single source sample, sequenced in a study of early T cells in non-severe SARS-CoV-2 infection. TCRdb reprocessed the 5' RACE reads with MiXCR, giving one entry per CDR3 protein. The sample has tens of thousands of distinct CDR3 sequences; roughly a tenth are singletons. The sequenced material came from whole blood. All receptors come from an adult who was a healthcare worker with PCR-confirmed SARS-CoV-2 infection or an uninfected control (not recorded which).

This clonotype was counted ten times or more. V and J are TRBV19 and TRBJ2-5; TRBD1 aligns across 12 bases. The CDR3 covers 16 residues. V dropped 8 bases and J dropped 2; count of bases not matched to a gene: 9. Germline V gene lookup returns CDR1 LNHDA and CDR2 SQIVND (reference sequence). This CDR3 is CASRGQGARRQETQYF. CDR3 nucleotides: TGTGCCAGTCGGGGACAGGGGGCACGACGACAAGAGACCCAGTACTTC.

This clonotype was recorded at least ten times. This sequence joins TRBV27 and TRBJ2-5; possibly TRBD2 for D (6 bases). Germline loops: CDR1 MNHEY, CDR2 SMNVEV (reference sequence). Trimming removed 0 bases from V and 4 bases from J, with 12 bases in between. CDR3 length equals 15 residues. DNA for the CDR3: TGTGCCAGCAGTTTATCGTTCGGGGGAATAGAGACCCAGTACTTC. Its protein product is CASSLSFGGIETQYF.

The table lists this clonotype with many counts. The chain employs TRBV5-4 and TRBJ2-1, with TRBD1 matching 8 bases. J lost 4 bases, V lost 2 bases, and 5 bases had no gene match. CDR1 is SGHNT, CDR2 YYREEE, per germline (reference sequence). The CDR3 has 15 amino acids. This chain's CDR3 is CASSLGTGGYNEQFF. The CDR3 DNA is TGTGCCAGCAGCTTAGGGACAGGAGGTTACAATGAGCAGTTCTTC.

This clonotype showed up many times. The chain joins TRBV5-1 to TRBJ2-1; 11 bases agree with TRBD2. CDR3 size: 14 residues. Per the germline V gene, CDR1 is SGHRS and CDR2 is YFSETQ. The ends lost 7 bases at V and 4 bases at J; junction bases unmatched: 4. CDR3 protein: CASYTSGSYNEQFF. The CDR3 DNA sequence: TGCGCCAGCTATACTAGCGGGAGTTACAATGAGCAGTTCTTC.

Many counts were recorded for this clonotype. The chain recombines TRBV7-6 with TRBJ2-1; 14 bases agree with TRBD2. CDR1 and CDR2 (germline): SGHVS, FNYEAQ. J was trimmed by 7 bases and V by 3 bases; bases with no gene match: 5. The CDR3 covers 16 residues. In DNA form, the CDR3 reads TGTGCCAGCAGCTTGAGGGGGACTAGCGGGAGTAATGAGCAGTTCTTC. Its translation: CASSLRGTSGSNEQFF.

The table lists this clonotype with many counts. The chain combines TRBV3-1 with TRBJ2-1; 9 bases are shared with TRBD2. CDR1 and CDR2 from the germline V gene are LGHDT and YNNKEL (reference sequence). V gave up 0 bases and J gave up 3 bases; unmatched junction bases: 9. This CDR3 spans 18 amino acids. The CDR3 protein is CASSQDWGREGHYNEQFF. In DNA form, the CDR3 reads TGTGCCAGCAGCCAAGATTGGGGGCGGGAGGGCCACTACAATGAGCAGTTCTTC.

Many counts were recorded for this clonotype. J is TRBJ2-5 and V is TRBV2, with 10 nucleotides matching TRBD2. V lost 6 bases, J lost 2 bases, and 6 bases stayed unmatched. Germline CDR1 and CDR2: SNHLY and FYNNEI. The CDR3 runs to 15 residues. The CDR3 nucleotides are TGTGCCAGCAGGGTAGCGGGAGGCGGTCAAGAGACCCAGTACTTC. Protein product: CASRVAGGGQETQYF.

The chain combines TRBV7-3 with TRBJ2-1; the D gene is possibly TRBD1 (6 bases). The CDR3 loop spans 15 amino acids. The germline V and J ends were trimmed by 3 bases and 3 bases, with 12 bases remaining between them. The germline V gene encodes CDR1 SGHTA and CDR2 FQGTGA. CDR3 residues: CASSLTGRNYNEQFF. The CDR3 nucleotides are TGTGCCAGCAGCTTGACAGGTCGAAACTACAATGAGCAGTTCTTC.

This clonotype has a count of ten or more. The chain recombines TRBV29-1 with TRBJ1-5; tentative D call: TRBD1 (6 bases). Germline CDR1 SQVTM, CDR2 ANQGSEA. CDR3 length: 13 amino acids. Trimming took 4 bases from V and 3 from J, leaving 10 bases between them. In nucleotides, the CDR3 is TGCAGCGTTGGTGGACAGTTCAATCAGCCCCAGCATTTT. It encodes CSVGGQFNQPQHF.

The chain couples TRBV12-3 or TRBV12-4 to TRBJ2-2; D unresolved. This CDR3 region has 14 residues. Trimming stripped 2 bases from V and 9 bases from J, with 13 bases between. CDR3 in DNA: TGTGCCAGCAGTTTAATATGGAGAGCCCGGGAGCTGTTTTTT. This translates into CASSLIWRARELFF.

The chain has TRBV20-1 and TRBJ2-7; D is unresolved. The germline V gene has CDR1 DFQATT and CDR2 SNEGSKA (reference sequence). Trimming stripped 3 bases from V and 1 base from J, with 7 bases between. The CDR3 is 12 amino acids. CDR3 amino acids: CSAREYSYEQYF. The DNA for the CDR3 is TGCAGTGCTAGGGAGTATTCCTACGAGCAGTACTTC.

As for this clonotype: A much larger clone sits a single nucleotide away, making a read error possible. J is TRBJ1-1 and V is TRBV10-1; 8 bases agree with TRBD1. J was trimmed by 8 bases and V by 2 bases; bases with no gene match: 13. This CDR3 has 16 amino acids. The germline V gene has CDR1 WNHNN and CDR2 SYGVQD (reference sequence). The CDR3 loop is CASSEHRSGGIGEAFF. The CDR3 coding sequence is TGCGCCAGCAGTGAGCATCGGTCAGGGGGCATAGGGGAAGCTTTCTTT.

This clonotype was seen ten or more times. This chain joins TRBV10-3 and TRBJ2-3; 9 bases map to TRBD1. Germline CDR1 reads ENHRY; CDR2 reads SYGVKD. V was pared by 2 bases and J by 7 bases, with 7 bases of the junction left unmatched. This CDR3 is 15 amino acids long. DNA for the CDR3: TGTGCCATCAGTGAGCCCGGACAGGGGAAAAATACGCAGTATTTT. Protein sequence: CAISEPGQGKNTQYF.

This clonotype was found many times. The chain joins TRBV14 to TRBJ2-3; D possibly corresponds to TRBD1 (6 bases). Germline CDR1 and CDR2: SGHDN and FVKESK. Between the trimmed V and J ends, which lost 5 bases and 2 bases, there was a span of 14 bases. The CDR3 runs to 15 residues. The DNA of the CDR3 is TGTGCCAGCAGCATCAGGACAGCCGTCACAGATACGCAGTATTTT. Its protein is CASSIRTAVTDTQYF.

The rearrangement links TRBV20-1 to TRBJ2-1; TRBD2 matches at 14 bases. Germline assignment: CDR1 DFQATT and CDR2 SNEGSKA (reference sequence). Trimming removed 5 bases from V and 7 bases from J; junction bases left unmatched: 7. This CDR3 has 15 residues. The CDR3 sequence: CSAPRLAGGPNEQFF. In nucleotides, the CDR3 is TGCAGTGCTCCCCGACTAGCGGGAGGGCCGAATGAGCAGTTCTTC.

There are a few counts of this clonotype. The CDR3 reads CASSQDLGSLEAFF. The CDR3 DNA reads TGTGCCAGCAGCCAAGATCTGGGCAGCCTTGAAGCTTTCTTT. The chain links TRBV4-2 to TRBJ1-1; D is uncertain. V shed 0 bases and J shed 7 bases, with 12 bases lying between them. There are 14 residues in the CDR3. The V gene's germline CDR1 is LGHNA and CDR2 YNFKEQ.

This clonotype was seen many times. This chain links TRBV7-9 with TRBJ1-1; D perhaps matches TRBD1 (5 bases). Germline V CDR1 and CDR2: SEHNR, FQNEAQ (reference sequence). This CDR3 has 16 residues. The V and J ends lost 7 bases and 4 bases respectively, with 22 bases between them. The DNA for the CDR3 is TGTGCCAGCACCATCGGTGTCGGCAGGGCACTCACTGAAGCTTTCTTT. The encoded protein is CASTIGVGRALTEAFF.

This clonotype was detected a few times. DNA of the CDR3: TGTTACCTATTCCCAGGGACTAGCGCGCCCTACGAGCAGTACTTC. Translated: CYLFPGTSAPYEQYF. The chain links TRBV6-2 or TRBV6-3 to TRBJ2-7, with TRBD2 matching over 10 bases. The length of the CDR3 is 15 residues. Germline V gives CDR1 MNHEY, CDR2 SVGEGT.

This chain links TRBV7-2 with TRBJ1-5; D might be TRBD1 (5 bases). The CDR3 runs 15 residues. Germline values: CDR1 SGHTA, CDR2 FQGNSA. The V end was cut by 4 bases, the J end by 5 bases, with 15 bases between. The CDR3 nucleotides read TGTGCCAGCAGCTCGGATGGGGCAGGGTATCAGCCCCAGCATTTT. Translated, it gives CASSSDGAGYQPQHF.

CDR3 residues: CASSLGTSGEGDTQYF. The CDR3 DNA reads as TGTGCCAGTAGTCTTGGGACTAGCGGGGAGGGAGATACGCAGTATTTT. The chain couples TRBV19 to TRBJ2-3, with 13 positions matching TRBD2. The junction had 7 bases not matched to a gene; V was cut back by 5 bases and J by 5 bases. Germline lookup yields CDR1 LNHDA and CDR2 SQIVND (reference sequence). The CDR3 spans 16 residues.

The genes are TRBV7-2 and TRBJ2-3, with 13 nucleotides matching TRBD2. Per germline, CDR1 SGHTA and CDR2 FQGNSA. CDR3 size: 15 residues. V shed 5 bases and J 6 bases; nucleotides not matched to a gene: 5. The CDR3 is CASSRTTSGGDTQYF. CDR3 in DNA: TGTGCCAGCAGCCGAACGACTAGCGGGGGGGATACGCAGTATTTT.

This clonotype was counted only a few times. The chain employs TRBV7-6 and TRBJ2-2; 7 bases map to TRBD2. Germline trimming cut 7 bases from V and 0 bases from J; bases unmatched to any gene: 5. The CDR3 totals 15 residues. CDR1 and CDR2 (germline): SGHVS, FNYEAQ. This chain's CDR3 is CASKEGGPNTGELFF. In DNA, the CDR3 is TGTGCCAGCAAAGAGGGAGGGCCGAACACCGGGGAGCTGTTTTTT.

This clonotype was observed many times. For the CDR3, the DNA is TGTGCCAGCAGCTTTGTGCAGGGGGTGGGTGCTTTCTTT. Protein sequence: CASSFVQGVGAFF. The chain combines TRBV7-2 with TRBJ1-1; 7 bases match TRBD1. The CDR3 contains 13 residues. Per the germline V gene, CDR1 is SGHTA and CDR2 is FQGNSA. J gave up 11 bases and V 3 bases, and 9 bases lay outside the gene matches.

The table lists this clonotype with many counts. V gene TRBV7-8 combines with J gene TRBJ2-3, with 11 bases lining up with TRBD2. The germline V gene has CDR1 SGHVS and CDR2 FQNEAQ. V lost 4 bases, J lost 7 bases, and 7 bases stayed unmatched. This CDR3 is built from 15 residues. CDR3 residues: CASSSTSGTLYTQYF. The CDR3 DNA reads TGTGCCAGCAGCTCGACTAGCGGGACCCTATATACGCAGTATTTT.

This clonotype was counted only a few times. The V and J genes are TRBV6-4 and TRBJ1-5; possible D gene TRBD1, 5 bases. CDR3 length: 15 residues. Trimming took 5 bases from V and 6 from J, leaving 17 bases between them. Looked up from germline, CDR1 is MRHNA and CDR2 is SNTAGT. CDR3 sequence: CASSHNIRGTQPQHF. The CDR3 DNA is TGTGCCAGCAGTCATAATATAAGGGGAACTCAGCCCCAGCATTTT.

J is TRBJ1-2 and V is TRBV4-3, with D maybe TRBD1 (6 bases). CDR1 is LGHNA, CDR2 YSLEER, per germline. The CDR3 has 15 residues. The V and J ends lost 2 bases and 0 bases respectively, with 10 bases between them. The CDR3 nucleotides read TGCGCCAGCAGCCAAACCTGGGACACTAACTATGGCTACACCTTC. Translation gives CASSQTWDTNYGYTF.